A selection of T cell receptor beta chains follows, all from one sample in a study of blood T cell repertoires in COVID-19. The method was immunoSEQ multiplex PCR; TCRdb's version includes in-frame clones alone and lacks a portion of them. The table has about 270,000 clones, around 89% seen once. Sequenced material: peripheral blood. These receptors were obtained from a man between 60 and 75 years old who had recovered from COVID-19. Both conserved end residues are part of each CDR3. D genes are given only for firm matches. Not all rows give a size; the values are once, few, many and, for expanded clones, a class.

CASSFYGSGVGGELFF TGTGCCAGCAGCTTCTACGGTAGCGGGGTTGGCGGGGAGCTGTTTTTT 16 TRBD2 TRBJ2-2 TRBV7-2 -
CASSGLAGYSYEQYF TGTGCCAGCAGCGGATTAGCGGGGTACTCCTACGAGCAGTACTTC 15 TRBD2 TRBJ2-7 TRBV11-2 once
CASSMPSGLSYGYTF TGTGCCAGTAGTATGCCCAGTGGACTGTCCTATGGCTACACCTTC 15 - TRBJ1-2 TRBV19 -
CASSIRPSYHEQYF TGTGCCAGTAGTATTCGCCCTAGCTACCACGAGCAGTACTTC 14 - TRBJ2-7 TRBV19 -
CASSRTSGGGQFF TGTGCCAGCAGCCGGACTAGCGGGGGAGGGCAGTTCTTC 13 TRBD2 TRBJ2-1 TRBV12-3/TRBV12-4 -
CASSPHGQAVYNEQFF TGTGCCAGCAGCCCTCACGGACAGGCCGTCTACAATGAGCAGTTCTTC 16 TRBD1 TRBJ2-1 TRBV3-1/TRBV3-2 -
CASSVVGGTSGYNEQFF TGTGCCAGCAGCGTAGTAGGGGGGACTAGCGGTTACAATGAGCAGTTCTTC 17 TRBD2 TRBJ2-1 TRBV9 -
CASSLTRGEQYF TGTGCCAGCAGTCTTACACGGGGCGAGCAGTACTTC 12 - TRBJ2-7 TRBV12-3/TRBV12-4 -
CASRSGGYGYTF TGTGCCAGCAGATCGGGGGGCTATGGCTACACCTTC 12 - TRBJ1-2 TRBV6-5 -
CVSSLYALRDKAQYF TGTGTCAGCAGCCTGTACGCCCTCCGGGACAAGGCGCAGTATTTT 15 - TRBJ2-3 TRBV7-2 once
CASSPRGPGVNTEAFF TGTGCCAGCTCACCACGAGGGCCGGGGGTGAACACTGAAGCTTTCTTT 16 - TRBJ1-1 TRBV18 -
CASSQGRCGQGADEQYF TGTGCCAGCAGCCAAGGGAGGTGCGGACAGGGGGCTGACGAGCAGTACTTC 17 TRBD1 TRBJ2-7 TRBV3-1/TRBV3-2 -
CASSQGSYTGELFF TGTGCCAGTAGTCAGGGATCGTACACCGGGGAGCTGTTTTTT 14 - TRBJ2-2 TRBV19 -
CASTPPTHRAGRNTIYF TGTGCCAGCACTCCCCCCACCCACAGGGCCGGGAGGAACACCATATATTTT 17 - TRBJ1-3 TRBV25-1 -
CASRTDRVAAGELFF TGTGCCAGCAGAACGGACAGGGTTGCGGCCGGGGAGCTGTTTTTT 15 TRBD1 TRBJ2-2 TRBV7-2 -
CASSLNRGTYGYTF TGTGCCAGCAGCCTTAACAGGGGGACCTATGGCTACACCTTC 14 TRBD1 TRBJ1-2 TRBV27 -
CASSRRDYLRGVTDTQYF TGTGCCAGCAGCCGCCGGGACTACCTTCGGGGGGTCACAGATACGCAGTATTTT 18 - TRBJ2-3 TRBV21-1 once
CASSYLYRGSYTF TGTGCCAGCAGTTACCTTTACAGGGGTAGCTACACCTTC 13 TRBD1 TRBJ1-2 TRBV6-5 -
CASRKTGEGNTEAFF TGTGCCAGCAGAAAGACAGGGGAAGGGAACACTGAAGCTTTCTTT 15 TRBD1 TRBJ1-1 TRBV2 once
CASSVGSQGVGEKLFF TGTGCCAGCAGCGTAGGATCCCAGGGGGTGGGTGAAAAACTGTTTTTT 16 TRBD1 TRBJ1-4 TRBV9 -
CASSLRRGGRETQYF TGTGCCAGCAGCTTACGACGGGGGGGCCGGGAGACCCAGTACTTC 15 TRBD2 TRBJ2-5 TRBV7-6 -
CASSAGGQENIQYF TGCGCCAGCAGTGCAGGGGGACAGGAAAACATTCAGTACTTC 14 TRBD1 TRBJ2-4 TRBV10-1 -
CASGPTSGGVGTDTQYF TGTGCTAGTGGCCCGACTAGCGGGGGGGTGGGCACAGATACGCAGTATTTT 17 TRBD2 TRBJ2-3 TRBV12-5 -
CASRRTPGANLSGYTF TGTGCCAGCAGACGAACACCAGGGGCTAATTTGAGTGGCTACACCTTC 16 - TRBJ1-2 TRBV27 -
CASRFQTSGSYEQYF TGTGCCAGTCGGTTCCAGACTAGCGGCTCCTACGAGCAGTACTTC 15 TRBD2 TRBJ2-7 TRBV2 few
CASSHPGDAKLFF TGTGCCAGCAGCCACCCGGGGGATGCAAAACTGTTTTTT 13 - TRBJ1-4 TRBV9 -